The 4 T cell receptor beta chains below were found in one sample sequenced in a study of OX40 agonist ivuxolimab in advanced cancers. This table comes from immunoSEQ multiplex PCR, and its TCRdb copy is limited to in-frame clones, with some not included. The sample records roughly 100,000 clones, around 87% being singletons. Material: CD4+ or CD8+ T cells sorted from blood, obtained in a trial of the OX40 agonist ivuxolimab. The receptors shown here come from an adult with an advanced solid tumor such as melanoma, head and neck, liver or kidney cancer.

The J gene is TRBJ2-1, the V gene TRBV7-8; 8 bases fit TRBD2. Trimming at V came to 1 base and at J to 3 bases, leaving 2 bases not matched to a gene. This CDR3 is 15 amino acids long. Germline loops: CDR1 SGHVS, CDR2 FQNEAQ. CDR3 in amino acids: CASSLELAVYNEQFF. The DNA of the CDR3 is TGTGCCAGCAGCTTAGAACTAGCGGTCTACAATGAGCAGTTCTTC. Looking up the rest from reference TRBV7-8 and TRBJ2-1 gives the full variable domain: GAGVSQSPRYKVAKRGQDVALRCDPISGHVSLFWYQQALGQGPEFLTYFQNEAQLDKSGLPSDRFFAERPEGSVSTLKIQRTQQEDSAVYLCASSLELAVYNEQFFGPGTRLTVL.

J is TRBJ2-1 and V is TRBV11-2; D possibly corresponds to TRBD1 (6 bases). The CDR3 extends over 14 amino acids. Trimming removed 1 base from V and 6 bases from J, with 10 bases in between. The germline V gene has CDR1 SGHAT and CDR2 FQNNGV. The CDR3 bases are TGTGCCAGCAGCTTAGTTCAGGGGTCCAATGAGCAGTTCTTC. This codes for CASSLVQGSNEQFF.

This rearrangement joins TRBV29-1 to TRBJ2-1; tentatively, D is TRBD2 (5 bases). CDR1 and CDR2 (germline): SQVTM, ANQGSEA. The CDR3 has 13 amino acids. The V gene lost 1 base and the J gene lost 7 bases, with 11 bases spanning the gap. Here the CDR3 DNA reads TGCAGCGTTGAAGGGAGGATGAAGAATGAGCAGTTCTTC. It encodes CSVEGRMKNEQFF.

The chain combines TRBV6-1 with TRBJ1-1; 8 nucleotides match TRBD1. The CDR3 consists of 15 residues. CDR1 and CDR2 (germline): MNHNS, SASEGT. V lost 3 bases and J lost 1; bases outside the gene matches: 4. Here the CDR3 reads CASSDVGQGNTEAFF. The CDR3 DNA sequence: TGTGCCAGCAGTGATGTCGGACAGGGGAACACTGAAGCTTTCTTT.